A single sample is the source of the 26 T cell receptor beta chains below, sequenced in a study of T cell responses to AZD1222 COVID-19 vaccine. The repertoire was sequenced with immunoSEQ multiplex PCR; TCRdb's copy has only in-frame clones and lacks some. The sample includes approximately 90,000 clones, 90% of them seen just once. The sample here was peripheral blood, taken on day 0 of AZD1222 vaccination. These receptors were taken from an adult in good health.

The genes are TRBV5-1 and TRBJ2-7, with D perhaps assigned TRBD1 or TRBD2 (5 bases each). Between the trimmed V and J ends, which lost 2 bases and 5 bases, there was a span of 17 bases. Germline CDR1 is SGHRS and CDR2 is YFSETQ. This CDR3 is 15 amino acids long. The CDR3, as DNA: TGCGCCAGCAGCTTATCCGGGACCTCCCCTAACGAGCAGTACTTC. Its protein product is CASSLSGTSPNEQYF.

This chain connects TRBV6-5 to TRBJ1-1, with a tentative D call TRBD1 (5 bases). With 6 bases removed from V and 5 bases from J, the gap between germline ends came to 10 bases. Germline CDR1 is MNHEY and CDR2 is SVGAGI. The CDR3 consists of 12 residues. The CDR3 loop reads CASRAGWTEAFF. CDR3 coding DNA: TGTGCCAGCAGGGCAGGGTGGACTGAAGCTTTCTTT.

The chain links TRBV19 to TRBJ1-6; 8 bases line up with TRBD1. With 9 bases clipped from V and 7 bases from J, the junction kept 8 bases outside the gene matches. The V gene's germline CDR1 is LNHDA and CDR2 SQIVND (reference sequence). The CDR3 length is 14 residues. CDR3 coding DNA: TGTGCCAGCCATCAGGGGGCCTGGAATTCACCCCTCCACTTT. This gives the protein CASHQGAWNSPLHF.

Of note for this clone: An end of the junction does not agree with germline; a read error may underlie this. The V and J genes are TRBV2 and TRBJ2-6; D perhaps matches TRBD1 (5 bases). This CDR3 has 18 residues. Looked up from germline, CDR1 is SNHLY and CDR2 is FYNNEI. In DNA form, the CDR3 reads TGTGCCAGCAGGGACCGCGCACAGGTGGCCTCTGGGGTCAACGTCCTGACTTTC. This translates into CASRDRAQVASGVNVLTF.

This rearrangement joins TRBV6-2 or TRBV6-3 to TRBJ2-2; D remains ambiguous. The germline V gene encodes CDR1 MNHEY and CDR2 SVGEGT. This CDR3 contains 13 residues. V was clipped by 5 bases and J by 5 bases, with 9 bases between them. The CDR3 region is CASSPDITGELFF. DNA for the CDR3: TGTGCCAGCAGTCCAGACATTACCGGGGAGCTGTTTTTT.

The rearrangement joins TRBV18 to TRBJ1-6; D might be TRBD1 (6 bases). The V end was cut by 8 bases, the J end by 5 bases, with 13 bases between. Germline CDR1 reads KGHSH; CDR2 reads LQKENI. The CDR3 is made up of 14 amino acids. The CDR3 loop is CASRIQGNNSPLHF. CDR3 nucleotide sequence: TGTGCCAGCCGAATACAGGGTAATAATTCACCCCTCCACTTT.

The rearrangement links TRBV5-1 to TRBJ1-1; the D is unclear. CDR3 size: 14 residues. Trimming stripped 4 bases from V and 1 base from J, with 11 bases between. In germline, CDR1 is SGHRS, CDR2 YFSETQ. The CDR3 sequence: CASSTMRRNTEAFF. The CDR3 coding sequence is TGCGCCAGCAGCACGATGCGAAGGAACACTGAAGCTTTCTTT.

The chain has TRBV2 and TRBJ2-7, with TRBD2 identical over 10 bases. V gave up 4 bases and J gave up 3 bases; unmatched junction bases: 3. The CDR3 totals 14 residues. Germline V gene data show CDR1 as SNHLY and CDR2 as FYNNEI. Written as DNA, the CDR3 is TGTGCCAGCAGTGGACTAGCGGGTTACTACGAGCAGTACTTC. It encodes CASSGLAGYYEQYF.

This chain links TRBV2 with TRBJ1-2, with D unresolved. Per germline, CDR1 SNHLY and CDR2 FYNNEI. The V end was cut by 4 bases, the J end by 7 bases, with 13 bases between. The CDR3 covers 13 residues. The CDR3 DNA reads as TGTGCCAGCAGTGCACTTATAAGGGTTGGCTACACCTTC. Residues: CASSALIRVGYTF.

V usage is TRBV9 and J usage is TRBJ2-2; D assignment may be TRBD1 or TRBD2 (5 bases each). The CDR3 contains 14 residues. CDR1 is SGDLS, CDR2 YYNGEE, per germline. The ends were cut back, 2 bases at V and 10 bases at J, with 15 bases in the middle. CDR3 amino acids: CASSVMAGRAELFF. The CDR3 DNA follows: TGTGCCAGCAGCGTTATGGCAGGGAGAGCGGAGCTGTTTTTT.

The chain is built from TRBV6-5 and TRBJ2-3; D possibly corresponds to TRBD2 (6 bases). V was shortened by 6 bases and J by 4 bases, with 17 bases between the two germline ends. Germline assignment: CDR1 MNHEY and CDR2 SVGAGI. This CDR3 is 15 amino acids long. Written as DNA, the CDR3 is TGTGCCAGCAGGCTACTGGCGGGGCGGGCAGATACGCAGTATTTT. Protein sequence: CASRLLAGRADTQYF.

The V and J genes are TRBV11-2 and TRBJ1-6; D ambiguous. Trimming shortened V by 0 bases and J by 9 bases, and 9 bases separated the two germline ends. The CDR3 length is 14 residues. Germline values: CDR1 SGHAT, CDR2 FQNNGV. In DNA form, the CDR3 reads TGTGCCAGCAGCTTAGATAGTGCCCGTTCACCCCTCCACTTT. Protein product: CASSLDSARSPLHF.

J is TRBJ1-4 and V is TRBV6-1; D remains unclear. Looked up from germline, CDR1 is MNHNS and CDR2 is SASEGT. The CDR3 spans 12 residues. V dropped 0 bases and J dropped 14 bases, with 10 bases sitting between them. The CDR3 bases are TGTGCCAGCAGTGAAGCGAACAGAAAGCTGTTTTTT. Translating gives CASSEANRKLFF.

The genes are TRBV5-1 and TRBJ1-6; D is unresolved. Trimming removed 0 bases at V and 3 bases at J, with 7 bases between. From germline, CDR1 is SGHRS and CDR2 YFSETQ. The CDR3 spans 15 residues. The CDR3 DNA is TGCGCCAGCAGCTTGGATCTGGGCTATAATTCACCCCTCCACTTT. This translates into CASSLDLGYNSPLHF.

The chain combines TRBV6-1 with TRBJ1-2, with a weak D call TRBD1 (6 bases). In germline, CDR1 is MNHNS, CDR2 SASEGT. CDR3 length: 13 residues. V gave up 2 bases and J gave up 5 bases, with 9 bases separating them. The CDR3 sequence: CASSEPRGYGYTF. In DNA, the CDR3 is TGTGCCAGCAGTGAACCAAGGGGGTATGGCTACACCTTC.

This chain links TRBV9 with TRBJ2-2; 7 bases agree with TRBD2. The germline V gene encodes CDR1 SGDLS and CDR2 YYNGEE. The CDR3 spans 16 residues. V dropped 1 base and J dropped 2; count of bases not matched to a gene: 5. The CDR3 reads CASSVWGGTNTGELFF. For the CDR3, the DNA is TGTGCCAGCAGCGTATGGGGAGGGACCAACACCGGGGAGCTGTTTTTT.

This rearrangement joins TRBV6-5 to TRBJ2-5; tentative D call: TRBD1 (5 bases). CDR3 length: 14 amino acids. Trimming took 7 bases from V and 0 from J, leaving 12 bases between them. CDR1 and CDR2 (germline): MNHEY, SVGAGI. The CDR3 reads CASKKGRNQETQYF. CDR3 bases: TGTGCCAGCAAAAAGGGGCGTAACCAAGAGACCCAGTACTTC.

The V gene is TRBV3-1 (or the pseudogene TRBV3-2), the J gene TRBJ2-7, with a weak D call TRBD1 (5 bases). The CDR3 length is 15 residues. Between the trimmed V and J ends, which lost 7 bases and 0 bases, there was a span of 16 bases. CDR1 is LGHDT and CDR2 is YNNKEL in the germline V gene (reference sequence). In DNA, the CDR3 is TGTGCCAGCACCTCAGGTTTAGGGGACTCCTACGAGCAGTACTTC. Protein product: CASTSGLGDSYEQYF.

This clone was seen a single time. The chain couples TRBV5-1 to TRBJ2-7; 7 bases fit TRBD2. Germline V gene data show CDR1 as SGHRS and CDR2 as YFSETQ. The CDR3 consists of 18 residues. V lost 2 bases and J lost 0; bases outside the gene matches: 14. The CDR3 nucleotides read TGCGCCAGCAGCTTCAAGGGCCCAGGTGGGACTACCTCCTACGAGCAGTACTTC. It translates to CASSFKGPGGTTSYEQYF. Full variable domain (rest looked up from reference TRBV5-1 and TRBJ2-7): KAGVTQTPRYLIKTRGQQVTLSCSPISGHRSVSWYQQTPGQGLQFLFEYFSETQRNKGNFPGRFSGRQFSNSRSEMNVSTLELGDSALYLCASSFKGPGGTTSYEQYFGPGTRLTVT.

The chain couples TRBV15 to TRBJ1-1; tentative D call: TRBD1 (5 bases). V lost 5 bases and J 4 bases, leaving 8 bases between the germline ends. CDR3 length: 12 amino acids. CDR1 LNHNV and CDR2 YYDKDF come from the germline V gene (reference sequence). The CDR3 protein is CATSPGPTEAFF. The CDR3, as DNA: TGTGCCACCAGCCCGGGACCCACTGAAGCTTTCTTT.

The gene calls are TRBV5-4 and TRBJ1-1, with 7 bases lining up with TRBD1. This CDR3 is built from 16 residues. In germline, CDR1 is SGHNT, CDR2 YYREEE (reference sequence). The J segment lost 0 bases and the V segment lost 2 bases, leaving 7 bases of the junction unmatched. In DNA, the CDR3 is TGTGCCAGCAGCTTAGAAGGGGGCGCGTTGAACACTGAAGCTTTCTTT. It codes for CASSLEGGALNTEAFF.

The CDR3 nucleotides read TGTGCCAGCAGCCAATTTGAGCGGATCGACTATGGCTACACCTTC. This gives the protein CASSQFERIDYGYTF. The chain is built from TRBV5-5 and TRBJ1-2; no reliable D call. The V and J ends lost 4 bases and 3 bases respectively, with 16 bases between them. The CDR3 is made up of 15 amino acids. Germline values: CDR1 SGHKS, CDR2 YYEKEE (reference sequence).

This clone was found a few times. The chain uses TRBV7-6 and TRBJ1-1; TRBD1 might be the D (5 bases). The CDR3 contains 13 residues. Germline V CDR1 and CDR2: SGHVS, FNYEAQ. The V and J ends lost 3 bases and 7 bases respectively, with 12 bases between them. The CDR3 nucleotides are TGTGCCAGCAGCTTCTCATCCGGGGGTGAAGCTTTCTTT. Encoded protein: CASSFSSGGEAFF.

The rearrangement links TRBV18 to TRBJ1-2, with D uncertain. CDR3 length: 12 amino acids. V was trimmed by 3 bases and J by 4 bases, leaving 6 bases between them. Germline CDR1 reads KGHSH; CDR2 reads LQKENI. The CDR3 is CASSPDGYGYTF. The CDR3 coding sequence is TGTGCCAGCTCACCGGACGGCTATGGCTACACCTTC.

This chain links TRBV25-1 with TRBJ2-1, with a tentative D call TRBD1 (6 bases). V lost 5 bases and J 5 bases, leaving 13 bases between the germline ends. The CDR3 loop spans 14 amino acids. Germline values: CDR1 MGHDK, CDR2 SYGVNS. The CDR3 nucleotides are TGTGCCAGCAGTCCGGGACAACTTGACAATGAGCAGTTCTTC. It yields the protein CASSPGQLDNEQFF.

The genes are TRBV6-5 and TRBJ2-2; no reliable D call. In germline, CDR1 is MNHEY, CDR2 SVGAGI. The CDR3 is 14 residues long. V lost 5 bases to trimming and J lost 6 bases, with 13 bases between them. This CDR3 reads CASSPQPLAGELFF. In DNA, the CDR3 is TGTGCCAGCAGTCCCCAGCCTCTGGCCGGGGAGCTGTTTTTT.